Below, one T cell receptor beta chain is given with its context. This specimen comes from a study of blood T cell repertoires in COVID-19. Study at large: Nucleic acid was either cDNA or gDNA, and it came from T cells, B-cell-depleted T cells, or PBMCs.

The study assigned cohorts using participant-reported clinical history. The protocol was immunoSEQ multiplex PCR, while the TCRdb copy is restricted to in-frame clones and leaves out a portion. Here the sample spans hundreds of thousands of clones, just under 90% being singletons. CDR3 length: 15 residues. V lost 2 bases to trimming and J lost 8 bases, with 18 bases between them. In germline, CDR1 is KGHSY, CDR2 FQNENV. Source material: PBMCs or T cells enriched from blood (not recorded which). The TCR was taken from a woman in her twenties or thirties with acute COVID-19. V gene TRBV16 combines with J gene TRBJ1-2; D is undetermined. The CDR3 protein is CASSQESGAFVGYTF. CDR3 bases: TGTGCCAGCAGCCAAGAGTCAGGCGCCTTCGTCGGCTACACCTTC. Full variable domain (missing parts from reference TRBV16 and TRBJ1-2): GEEVAQTPKHLVRGEGQKAKLYCAPIKGHSYVFWYQQVLKNEFKFLISFQNENVFDETGMPKERFSAKCLPNSPCSLEIQATKLEDSAVYFCASSQESGAFVGYTFGSGTRLTVV.